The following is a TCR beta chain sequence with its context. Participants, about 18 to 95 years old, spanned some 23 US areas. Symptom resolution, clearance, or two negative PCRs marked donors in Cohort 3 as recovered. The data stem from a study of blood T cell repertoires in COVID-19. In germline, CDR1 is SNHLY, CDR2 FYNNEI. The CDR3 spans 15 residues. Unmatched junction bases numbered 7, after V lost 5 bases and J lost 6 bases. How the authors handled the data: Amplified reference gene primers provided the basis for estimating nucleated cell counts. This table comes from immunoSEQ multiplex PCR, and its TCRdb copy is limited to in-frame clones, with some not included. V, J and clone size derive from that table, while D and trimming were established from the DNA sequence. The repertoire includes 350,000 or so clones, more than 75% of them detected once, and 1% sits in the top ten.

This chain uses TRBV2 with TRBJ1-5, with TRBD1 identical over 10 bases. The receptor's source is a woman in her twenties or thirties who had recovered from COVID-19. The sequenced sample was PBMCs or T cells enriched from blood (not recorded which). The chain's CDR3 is CASSSDRGPGQPQHF. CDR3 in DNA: TGTGCCAGCAGTAGTGACAGGGGGCCGGGTCAGCCCCAGCATTTT.